Following are 2 T cell receptor beta chains from one sample sequenced in a study of T-cell reconstitution after alpha-beta-depleted transplantation in children. Library preparation (for TCRbeta) was performed with unique molecular identifiers. TCRdb re-analysed the PCR reads in MiXCR, keeping a single row per CDR3 protein. Of about 400,000 distinct CDR3 sequences in the sample, over 20% were seen once. This specimen was PBMCs from the stem cell graft donor, taken from the stem cell graft. Receptors were obtained from a human donor who donated a stem cell graft to a child with acute myeloid leukemia.

The chain employs TRBV7-9 and TRBJ2-7; TRBD1 might be the D (5 bases). The CDR3 is made up of 12 amino acids. V gave up 0 bases and J gave up 5 bases, with 5 bases separating them. Germline V gives CDR1 SEHNR, CDR2 FQNEAQ (reference sequence). The CDR3 region has the DNA TGTGCCAGCAGCTTAGCCAGGGACGAGCAGTACTTC. Translated: CASSLARDEQYF.

A few counts support this clonotype. The chain joins TRBV7-9 to TRBJ2-1, with 7 bases matching TRBD1. J was trimmed by 0 bases and V by 8 bases; bases with no gene match: 7. The CDR3 has 15 residues. Germline assignment: CDR1 SEHNR and CDR2 FQNEAQ (reference sequence). This chain's CDR3 is CASDKDRYSYNEQFF. As DNA, the CDR3 is TGTGCCAGCGACAAGGACAGGTACTCCTACAATGAGCAGTTCTTC.